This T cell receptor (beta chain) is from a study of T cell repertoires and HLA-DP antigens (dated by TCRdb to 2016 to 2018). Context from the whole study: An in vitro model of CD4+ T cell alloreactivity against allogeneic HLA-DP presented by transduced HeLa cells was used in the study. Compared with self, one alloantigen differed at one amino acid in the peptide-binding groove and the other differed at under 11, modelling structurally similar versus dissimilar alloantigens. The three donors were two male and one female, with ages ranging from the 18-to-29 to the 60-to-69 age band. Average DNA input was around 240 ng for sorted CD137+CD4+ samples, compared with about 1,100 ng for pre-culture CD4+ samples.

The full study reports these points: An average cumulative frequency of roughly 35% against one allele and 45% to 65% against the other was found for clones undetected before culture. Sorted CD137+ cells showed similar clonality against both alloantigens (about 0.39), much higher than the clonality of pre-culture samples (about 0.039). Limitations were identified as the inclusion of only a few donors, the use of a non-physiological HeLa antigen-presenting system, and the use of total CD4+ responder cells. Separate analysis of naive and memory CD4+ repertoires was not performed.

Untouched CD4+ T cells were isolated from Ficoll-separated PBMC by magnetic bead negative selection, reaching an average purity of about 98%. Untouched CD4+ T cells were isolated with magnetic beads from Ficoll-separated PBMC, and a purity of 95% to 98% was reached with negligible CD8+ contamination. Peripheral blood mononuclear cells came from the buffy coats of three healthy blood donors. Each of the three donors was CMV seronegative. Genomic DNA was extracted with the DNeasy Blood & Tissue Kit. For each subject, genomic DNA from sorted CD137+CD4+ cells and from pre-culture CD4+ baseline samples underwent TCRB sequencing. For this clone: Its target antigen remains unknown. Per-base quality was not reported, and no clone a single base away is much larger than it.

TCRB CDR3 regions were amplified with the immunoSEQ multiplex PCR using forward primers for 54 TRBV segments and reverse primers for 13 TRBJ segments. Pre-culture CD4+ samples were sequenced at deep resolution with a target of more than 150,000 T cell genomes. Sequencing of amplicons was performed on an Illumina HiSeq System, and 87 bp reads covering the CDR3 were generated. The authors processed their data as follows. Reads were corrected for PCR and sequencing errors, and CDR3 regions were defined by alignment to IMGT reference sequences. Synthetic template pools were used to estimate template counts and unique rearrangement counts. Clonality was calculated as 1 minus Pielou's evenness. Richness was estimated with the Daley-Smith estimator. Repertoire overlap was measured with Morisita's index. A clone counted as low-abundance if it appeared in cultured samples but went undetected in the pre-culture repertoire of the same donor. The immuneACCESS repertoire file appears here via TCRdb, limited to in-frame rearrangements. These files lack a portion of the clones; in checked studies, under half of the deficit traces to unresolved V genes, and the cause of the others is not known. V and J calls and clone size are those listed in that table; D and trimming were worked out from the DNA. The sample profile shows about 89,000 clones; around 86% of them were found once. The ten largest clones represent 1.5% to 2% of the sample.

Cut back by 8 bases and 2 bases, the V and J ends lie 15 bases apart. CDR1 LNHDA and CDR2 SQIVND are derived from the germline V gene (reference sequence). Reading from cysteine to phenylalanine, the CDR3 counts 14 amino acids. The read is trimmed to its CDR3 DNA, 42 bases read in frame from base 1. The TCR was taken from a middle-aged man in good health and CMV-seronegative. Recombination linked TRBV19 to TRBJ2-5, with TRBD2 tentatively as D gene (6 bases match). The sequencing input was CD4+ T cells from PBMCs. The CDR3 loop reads CASARQTRQETQYF. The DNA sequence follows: TGTGCCAGTGCCCGACAGACTAGACAAGAGACCCAGTACTTC. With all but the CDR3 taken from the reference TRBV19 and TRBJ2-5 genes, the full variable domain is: DGGITQSPKYLFRKEGQNVTLSCEQNLNHDAMYWYRQDPGQGLRLIYYSQIVNDFQKGDIAEGYSVSREKKESFPLTVTSAQKNPTAFYLCASARQTRQETQYFGPGTRLLVL.